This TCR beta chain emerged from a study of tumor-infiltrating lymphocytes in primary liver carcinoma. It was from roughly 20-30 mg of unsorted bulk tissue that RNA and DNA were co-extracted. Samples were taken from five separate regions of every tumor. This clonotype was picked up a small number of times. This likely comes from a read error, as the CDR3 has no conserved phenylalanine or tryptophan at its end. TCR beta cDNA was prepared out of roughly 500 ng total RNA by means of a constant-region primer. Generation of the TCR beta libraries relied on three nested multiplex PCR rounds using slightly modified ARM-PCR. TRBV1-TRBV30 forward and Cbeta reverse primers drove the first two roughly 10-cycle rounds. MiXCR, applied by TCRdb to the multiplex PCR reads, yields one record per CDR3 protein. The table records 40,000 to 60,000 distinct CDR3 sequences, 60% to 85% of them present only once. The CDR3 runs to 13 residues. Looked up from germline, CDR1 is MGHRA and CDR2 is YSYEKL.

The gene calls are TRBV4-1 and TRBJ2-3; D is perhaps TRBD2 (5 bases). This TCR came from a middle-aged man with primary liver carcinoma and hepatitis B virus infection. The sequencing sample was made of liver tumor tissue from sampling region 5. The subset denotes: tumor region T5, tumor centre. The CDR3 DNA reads TGCGCCAGTAGCCCGCGGGGCACAGATACGCAGTATTCT. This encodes CASSPRGTDTQYS.